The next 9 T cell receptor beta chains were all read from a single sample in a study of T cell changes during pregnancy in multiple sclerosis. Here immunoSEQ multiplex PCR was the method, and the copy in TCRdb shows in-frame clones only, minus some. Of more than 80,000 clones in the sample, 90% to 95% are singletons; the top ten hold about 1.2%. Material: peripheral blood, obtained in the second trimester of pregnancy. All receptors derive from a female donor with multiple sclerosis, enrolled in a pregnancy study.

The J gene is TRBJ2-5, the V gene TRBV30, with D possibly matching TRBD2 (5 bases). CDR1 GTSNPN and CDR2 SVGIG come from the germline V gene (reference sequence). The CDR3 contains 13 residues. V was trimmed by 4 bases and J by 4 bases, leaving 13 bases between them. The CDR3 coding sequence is TGTGCCTGGACGCTGCGGGTGCGAGAGACCCAGTACTTC. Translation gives CAWTLRVRETQYF.

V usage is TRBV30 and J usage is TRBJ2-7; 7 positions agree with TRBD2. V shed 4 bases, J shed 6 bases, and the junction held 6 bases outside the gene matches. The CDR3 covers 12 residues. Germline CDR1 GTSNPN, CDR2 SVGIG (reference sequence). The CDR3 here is CAWKRTSSEQYF. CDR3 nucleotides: TGTGCCTGGAAACGGACTAGTTCCGAGCAGTACTTC.

This CDR3 reads CASSHGLAGGNEQFF. DNA of the CDR3: TGTGCCAGCAGCCACGGACTAGCGGGAGGTAATGAGCAGTTCTTC. The chain combines TRBV7-2 with TRBJ2-1, with 14 bases fitting TRBD2. Germline V gene lookup returns CDR1 SGHTA and CDR2 FQGNSA. V lost 5 bases and J lost 7; bases outside the gene matches: 4. The CDR3 contains 15 residues.

CDR3 protein: CASSRSGLRSLSGSTDTQYF. CDR3 coding DNA: TGCGCCAGCAGCCGCAGTGGTCTTCGCTCCTTATCAGGTAGCACAGATACGCAGTATTTT. V gene TRBV5-1 combines with J gene TRBJ2-3, with D hard to call. V lost 4 bases and J lost 0, with 27 bases in between. Germline V gene lookup returns CDR1 SGHRS and CDR2 YFSETQ. The CDR3 covers 20 residues.

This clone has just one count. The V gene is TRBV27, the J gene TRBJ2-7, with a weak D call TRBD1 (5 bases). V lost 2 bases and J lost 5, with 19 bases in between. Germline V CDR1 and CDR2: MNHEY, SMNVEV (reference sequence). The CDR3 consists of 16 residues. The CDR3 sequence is CASSLDDSSYDHEQYF. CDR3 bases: TGTGCCAGCAGTTTAGATGACAGCTCCTACGACCACGAGCAGTACTTC.

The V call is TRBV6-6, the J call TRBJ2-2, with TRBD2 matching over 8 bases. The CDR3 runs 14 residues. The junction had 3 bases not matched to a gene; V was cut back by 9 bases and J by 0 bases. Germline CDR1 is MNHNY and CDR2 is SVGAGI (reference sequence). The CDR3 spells CASTSGPNTGELFF. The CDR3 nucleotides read TGTGCCAGTACTAGCGGTCCGAACACCGGGGAGCTGTTTTTT.

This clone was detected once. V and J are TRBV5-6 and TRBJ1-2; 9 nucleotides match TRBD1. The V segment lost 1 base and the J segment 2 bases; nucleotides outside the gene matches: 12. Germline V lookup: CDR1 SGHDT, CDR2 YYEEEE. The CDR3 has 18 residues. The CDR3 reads CASSLRGTGLGINYGYTF. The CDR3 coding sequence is TGTGCCAGCAGCTTGAGGGGGACAGGGCTTGGGATAAACTATGGCTACACCTTC.

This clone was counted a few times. CDR3 amino acids: CASSPGGGRDTEAFF. DNA for the CDR3: TGTGCCAGCAGCCCCGGCGGGGGGAGGGACACTGAAGCTTTCTTT. The genes are TRBV7-8 and TRBJ1-1, with D possibly being TRBD1 (5 bases). The CDR3 contains 15 residues. Trimming removed 5 bases at V and 3 bases at J, with 16 bases between. Looked up from germline, CDR1 is SGHVS and CDR2 is FQNEAQ.

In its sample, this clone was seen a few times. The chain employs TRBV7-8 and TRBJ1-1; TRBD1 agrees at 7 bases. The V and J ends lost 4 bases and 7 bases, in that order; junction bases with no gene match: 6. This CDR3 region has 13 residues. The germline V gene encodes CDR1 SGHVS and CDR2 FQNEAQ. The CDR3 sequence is CASSSYRDSEAFF. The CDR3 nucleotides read TGTGCCAGCAGCTCTTACCGGGACAGTGAAGCTTTCTTT.